The 30 T cell receptor beta chains presented below share a single source sample, sequenced in a study of OX40 agonist ivuxolimab in advanced cancers. The data were produced by immunoSEQ multiplex PCR, yet TCRdb's version contains in-frame clones alone and is incomplete. The table includes around 92,000 clones, approximately 93% detected once. The sequencing here drew on CD4+ or CD8+ T cells sorted from blood, taken in a trial of the OX40 agonist ivuxolimab. The receptors stem from an adult with an advanced solid tumor such as melanoma, head and neck, liver or kidney cancer.

The chain carries TRBV30 and TRBJ2-7, with a weak D call TRBD1 (5 bases). The length of the CDR3 is 12 residues. Trimming left V 1 base short and J 4 bases short, with 8 bases between. Germline lookup yields CDR1 GTSNPN and CDR2 SVGIG (reference sequence). CDR3 sequence reads: CAWSDHRYEQYF. CDR3 coding DNA: TGTGCCTGGAGTGATCACAGGTACGAGCAGTACTTC.

The CDR3 region is CASSRVSGTYNEQFF. The CDR3 DNA reads as TGTGCCAGCAGCCGGGTTAGCGGGACATACAATGAGCAGTTCTTC. The chain is built from TRBV7-3 and TRBJ2-1; 8 bases map to TRBD2. This CDR3 has 15 amino acids. Germline loops: CDR1 SGHTA, CDR2 FQGTGA. With V trimmed by 5 bases and J by 4 bases, 7 bases remained unmatched.

The chain has TRBV5-4 and TRBJ2-3; no reliable D call. The CDR3 totals 14 residues. Germline-derived CDR1 and CDR2 are SGHNT and YYREEE (reference sequence). Trimming removed 3 bases at V and 3 bases at J, with 11 bases between. The CDR3 spells CASSYDWPTDTQYF. CDR3 DNA: TGTGCCAGCAGCTACGACTGGCCAACAGATACGCAGTATTTT.

The gene calls are TRBV5-1 and TRBJ1-5; D is uncertain. Trimming removed 0 bases at V and 4 bases at J, with 5 bases between. The CDR3 runs 13 residues. CDR1 and CDR2 from the germline V gene are SGHRS and YFSETQ. The CDR3 loop is CASSLAPNQPQHF. In nucleotides, the CDR3 is TGCGCCAGCAGCTTGGCCCCTAATCAGCCCCAGCATTTT.

This clone was picked up one time. The V call is TRBV10-3, the J call TRBJ2-1; 11 bases map to TRBD2. Germline CDR1 ENHRY, CDR2 SYGVKD. This CDR3 spans 16 amino acids. The J segment lost 6 bases and the V segment lost 5 bases, leaving 9 bases of the junction unmatched. CDR3 DNA: TGTGCCATCAGTCAAGATTTAGCGGGAGGGGTCAATGAGCAGTTCTTC. Translation gives CAISQDLAGGVNEQFF.

The J gene is TRBJ2-4, the V gene TRBV7-2; D is ambiguous. V was clipped by 5 bases and J by 8 bases, with 10 bases between them. Germline V gene lookup returns CDR1 SGHTA and CDR2 FQGNSA. This CDR3 is 12 amino acids long. In DNA, the CDR3 is TGTGCCAGCAGCCGCCCCAGAGACATTCAGTACTTC. Translated: CASSRPRDIQYF.

The chain links TRBV5-6 to TRBJ2-1, with a tentative D call TRBD2 (5 bases). Between the trimmed V and J ends, which lost 4 bases and 0 bases, there was a span of 14 bases. This CDR3 is built from 16 residues. Germline CDR1 reads SGHDT; CDR2 reads YYEEEE. The CDR3: CASSRYSGSSYNEQFF. CDR3 in DNA: TGTGCCAGCAGCCGCTACAGCGGAAGCTCCTACAATGAGCAGTTCTTC.

This clone appeared a single time. The genes are TRBV5-1 and TRBJ2-1; D is tentatively TRBD1 or TRBD2 (5 bases each). CDR1 SGHRS and CDR2 YFSETQ come from the germline V gene. The V end was cut by 7 bases, the J end by 8 bases, with 13 bases between. This CDR3 is built from 12 residues. The CDR3, as DNA: TGCGCCAGCGGGACCTCAGAGGATGAGCAGTTCTTC. It encodes CASGTSEDEQFF.

The chain has TRBV5-6 and TRBJ2-7; TRBD1 matches 7 bases. With 2 bases clipped from V and 0 bases from J, the junction kept 5 bases outside the gene matches. This CDR3 contains 15 residues. Germline V gene data show CDR1 as SGHDT and CDR2 as YYEEEE. In nucleotides, the CDR3 is TGTGCCAGCAGCTTTCTGGACAGGAGCTCCTACGAGCAGTACTTC. Encoded protein: CASSFLDRSSYEQYF. The complete variable domain, with remaining parts taken from reference TRBV5-6 and TRBJ2-7, reads DAGVTQSPTHLIKTRGQQVTLRCSPKSGHDTVSWYQQALGQGPQFIFQYYEEEERQRGNFPDRFSGHQFPNYSSELNVNALLLGDSALYLCASSFLDRSSYEQYFGPGTRLTVT.

The rearrangement links TRBV6-6 to TRBJ1-2; 7 nucleotides match TRBD1. Germline CDR1 and CDR2: MNHNY and SVGAGI (reference sequence). This CDR3 is 15 amino acids long. Germline trimming cut 8 bases from V and 5 bases from J; bases unmatched to any gene: 14. CDR3 amino acids: CASVRTGSRYYGYTF. The CDR3 region has the DNA TGTGCCAGCGTTAGGACAGGATCTCGATATTATGGCTACACCTTC.

This chain links TRBV19 with TRBJ2-5; D possibly corresponds to TRBD2 (6 bases). The CDR3 is 14 residues long. The germline gives CDR1 LNHDA, CDR2 SQIVND (reference sequence). The ends were cut back, 6 bases at V and 5 bases at J, with 16 bases in the middle. The CDR3 sequence: CASSGRRLVETQYF. The CDR3 DNA follows: TGTGCCAGTAGCGGAAGACGACTAGTGGAGACCCAGTACTTC.

The chain carries TRBV28 and TRBJ1-5, with D hard to call. Between the trimmed V and J ends, which lost 3 bases and 0 bases, there was a span of 9 bases. CDR1 is MDHEN, CDR2 SYDVKM, per germline. CDR3 length: 15 residues. In DNA form, the CDR3 reads TGTGCCAGCAGTTTTCTCGGAGATAGCAATCAGCCCCAGCATTTT. Translating gives CASSFLGDSNQPQHF.

This clone appeared once. The J gene is TRBJ1-3, the V gene TRBV7-9, with 7 positions matching TRBD1. The CDR3 is 15 amino acids. The trim removed 4 bases at V and 0 bases at J, leaving 3 bases unmatched. The V gene's germline CDR1 is SEHNR and CDR2 FQNEAQ (reference sequence). CDR3 loop: CASSYRGNSGNTIYF. The CDR3 DNA is TGTGCCAGCAGCTACAGGGGCAACTCTGGAAACACCATATATTTT.

This clone was seen more than once but under ten times. V usage is TRBV4-1 and J usage is TRBJ1-5; 11 bases line up with TRBD1. Germline trimming cut 1 base from V and 7 bases from J; bases unmatched to any gene: 0. CDR3 size: 14 residues. CDR1 and CDR2 from the germline V gene are MGHRA and YSYEKL. DNA for the CDR3: TGCGCCAGCAGCCAAGGGACAGGGGGCCAGCCCCAGCATTTT. Protein product: CASSQGTGGQPQHF.

The chain employs TRBV5-1 and TRBJ1-1; 8 bases line up with TRBD1. From germline, CDR1 is SGHRS and CDR2 YFSETQ. V lost 8 bases to trimming and J lost 1 base; unmatched junction nucleotides: 4. The CDR3 has 13 amino acids. The CDR3 nucleotides read TGCGCCAGTTCGACAGGGGAGAACACTGAAGCTTTCTTT. Its protein product is CASSTGENTEAFF.

The CDR3 DNA reads as TGTGCCAGCAGTCCCGGACAGGGACGGGCCTGGGAGCAGTACTTC. Amino acids: CASSPGQGRAWEQYF. This chain connects TRBV28 to TRBJ2-7; 8 bases map to TRBD1. CDR3 length: 15 residues. Germline V gene lookup returns CDR1 MDHEN and CDR2 SYDVKM. V lost 5 bases, J lost 7 bases, and 13 bases stayed unmatched.

The CDR3 spells CASSLFGTEAFF. DNA of the CDR3: TGTGCCAGCAGTTTATTTGGCACTGAAGCTTTCTTT. The chain couples TRBV28 to TRBJ1-1; no definite D call. This CDR3 has 12 amino acids. V lost 1 base, J lost 4 bases, and 4 bases lay in between. CDR1 is MDHEN, CDR2 SYDVKM, per germline.

V and J are TRBV5-1 and TRBJ2-5; 9 positions match TRBD2. The CDR3 covers 16 residues. Germline values: CDR1 SGHRS, CDR2 YFSETQ. V lost 4 bases to trimming and J lost 5 bases; unmatched junction nucleotides: 12. In DNA form, the CDR3 reads TGCGCCAGCAGCCCTTACGGCGGGGGGGCCTTTGAGACCCAGTACTTC. Protein product: CASSPYGGGAFETQYF.

The rearrangement uses TRBV6-1 and TRBJ2-7; D is uncertain. There are 14 residues in the CDR3. V shed 6 bases and J shed 6 bases, with 18 bases lying between them. Germline loops: CDR1 MNHNS, CDR2 SASEGT. The CDR3 region is CASRDQARYGEQYF. The CDR3 coding sequence is TGTGCCAGCAGGGACCAGGCTCGTTATGGCGAGCAGTACTTC.

This clone was observed a single time. The V gene is TRBV6-5, the J gene TRBJ2-4, with a tentative D call TRBD2 (5 bases). Between the trimmed V and J ends, which lost 0 bases and 6 bases, there was a span of 12 bases. The CDR3 covers 15 residues. Germline CDR1 is MNHEY and CDR2 is SVGAGI. The CDR3 DNA is TGTGCCAGCAGTTACTCGATACGTGGGAGAAACATTCAGTACTTC. It translates to CASSYSIRGRNIQYF.

The chain uses TRBV30 and TRBJ2-2; perhaps TRBD1 as D (7 bases). Trimming removed 2 bases at V and 1 base at J, with 14 bases between. The CDR3 spans 16 residues. Germline CDR1 is GTSNPN and CDR2 is SVGIG (reference sequence). DNA for the CDR3: TGTGCCTGGAGTCCGGACAGGCGGGGGAACACCGGGGAGCTGTTTTTT. Translating it yields CAWSPDRRGNTGELFF. The full variable domain, completed using reference TRBV30 and TRBJ2-2, is SQTIHQWPATLVQPVGSPLSLECTVEGTSNPNLYWYRQAAGRGLQLLFYSVGIGQISSEVPQNLSASRPQDRQFILSSKKLLLSDSGFYLCAWSPDRRGNTGELFFGEGSRLTVL.

This chain links TRBV4-3 with TRBJ1-3, with D perhaps TRBD1 (6 bases). The CDR3 runs to 17 residues. Deletions cut 0 bases from V and 0 bases from J, with 12 bases between. Germline CDR1 is LGHNA and CDR2 is YSLEER. This chain's CDR3 is CASSQDTRTDSGNTIYF. The CDR3 coding sequence is TGCGCCAGCAGCCAAGACACCAGGACAGACTCTGGAAACACCATATATTTT.

This clone was found once. Other DNA sequences in this sample translate to the same CDR3. This chain connects TRBV30 to TRBJ1-5, with D maybe TRBD1 (6 bases). The V end was cut by 0 bases, the J end by 0 bases, with 6 bases between. The CDR3 length is 14 residues. From germline, CDR1 is GTSNPN and CDR2 SVGIG (reference sequence). The CDR3 DNA is TGTGCCTGGAGTGTAGGGGGTAGCAATCAGCCCCAGCATTTT. Its translation is CAWSVGGSNQPQHF. Complete variable domain (other parts from reference TRBV30 and TRBJ1-5): SQTIHQWPATLVQPVGSPLSLECTVEGTSNPNLYWYRQAAGRGLQLLFYSVGIGQISSEVPQNLSASRPQDRQFILSSKKLLLSDSGFYLCAWSVGGSNQPQHFGDGTRLSIL.

The rearrangement joins TRBV30 to TRBJ2-6; D may be TRBD1 (5 bases). In germline, CDR1 is GTSNPN, CDR2 SVGIG (reference sequence). Trimming removed 4 bases from V and 0 bases from J, with 13 bases in between. The CDR3 loop spans 16 amino acids. CDR3 protein: CAWTVRVTSGANVLTF. The DNA of the CDR3 is TGTGCCTGGACGGTCAGGGTAACCTCTGGGGCCAACGTCCTGACTTTC.

The count of this clone is one. This chain links TRBV29-1 with TRBJ1-1; D perhaps matches TRBD1 (5 bases). The CDR3 covers 15 residues. Trimming removed 6 bases from V and 1 base from J, with 18 bases in between. From germline, CDR1 is SQVTM and CDR2 ANQGSEA. The CDR3, as DNA: TGCAGCGTGGGGCAGAATCCGAAGGGGAACACTGAAGCTTTCTTT. It encodes CSVGQNPKGNTEAFF.

This chain links TRBV25-1 with TRBJ2-7; tentatively, D is TRBD1 or TRBD2 (6 bases each). V was cut by 2 bases and J by 0 bases, with 14 bases left in between. The germline CDR1 and CDR2 sequences are MGHDK and SYGVNS. The CDR3 spans 16 residues. The CDR3, as DNA: TGTGCCAGCAGTGAAGGCTACGGGGGCGCCTCCTACGAGCAGTACTTC. Its protein is CASSEGYGGASYEQYF.

The chain employs TRBV6-6 and TRBJ2-3; D unclear. The V gene's germline CDR1 is MNHNY and CDR2 SVGAGI (reference sequence). V was shortened by 8 bases and J by 5 bases, with 14 bases between the two germline ends. This CDR3 has 13 residues. CDR3 nucleotides: TGTGCCAGCGTCCGGATTAAGGGAGATACGCAGTATTTT. It is translated as CASVRIKGDTQYF.

J is TRBJ1-6 and V is TRBV28, with TRBD1 matching over 7 bases. The CDR3 runs to 14 residues. The germline V gene encodes CDR1 MDHEN and CDR2 SYDVKM. The V segment lost 6 bases and the J segment 9 bases; nucleotides outside the gene matches: 8. CDR3 region: CASRWTGGFSPLHF. CDR3 DNA: TGTGCCAGCAGATGGACAGGTGGTTTTTCACCCCTCCACTTT.

This chain links TRBV28 with TRBJ1-4, with unresolved D. CDR1 MDHEN and CDR2 SYDVKM come from the germline V gene. The length of the CDR3 is 15 residues. V lost 3 bases and J 8 bases, leaving 16 bases between the germline ends. CDR3: CASSFGPAANEKLFF. DNA of the CDR3: TGTGCCAGCAGTTTTGGGCCGGCAGCAAACGAAAAACTGTTTTTT. Full variable domain (missing parts from reference TRBV28 and TRBJ1-4): DVKVTQSSRYLVKRTGEKVFLECVQDMDHENMFWYRQDPGLGLRLIYFSYDVKMKEKGDIPEGYSVSREKKERFSLILESASTNQTSMYLCASSFGPAANEKLFFGSGTQLSVL.

In this sample, this clone turned up once. The chain has TRBV30 and TRBJ2-1; D could derive from TRBD1 or TRBD2 (5 bases each). This CDR3 contains 13 residues. Germline-derived CDR1 and CDR2 are GTSNPN and SVGIG (reference sequence). Trimming pared 4 bases from V and 4 bases from J, leaving 11 bases between. Here the CDR3 reads CAWIGTDYNEQFF. In nucleotides, the CDR3 is TGTGCCTGGATCGGGACGGATTACAATGAGCAGTTCTTC.